This TCR beta chain emerged from a study of kidney transplant recipient with SARS-CoV-2 infection. TCRdb redid the calling of the reads with MiXCR, one entry per CDR3 protein. The sample holds 200,000 to 300,000 distinct CDR3 sequences, under 35% seen once. V was cut by 5 bases and J by 8 bases, with 24 bases left in between. There are 16 residues in the CDR3. The V gene's germline CDR1 is SEHNR and CDR2 FQNEAQ (reference sequence). This clonotype has a count of ten or more. This specimen was a blood sample, taken at baseline and on roughly day 120 from a kidney transplant recipient. The receptor was isolated from a young adult male patient who had COVID-19 and was a kidney transplant recipient. T cells may partly derive from the graft donor. V gene TRBV7-9 combines with J gene TRBJ1-2, with a tentative D call TRBD1 (6 bases). CDR3 DNA sequence: TGTGCCAGCAGCCCAACACAGACAGGATCCCGATGGGGCTACACCTTC. It encodes CASSPTQTGSRWGYTF.